A single TCR beta chain is shown here with its context. As yet, its antigen is unknown. This CDR3 is also generated by other DNA sequences in the sample. Researchers ran the PCR with 60 Vbeta and 13 Jbeta primers. Libraries were prepared by immunoSEQ multiplex PCR; TCRdb keeps only in-frame clonotypes and omits some of them. The repertoire holds some 150,000 clones, about 87% seen once, with 5.2% in the top ten. This entry is derived from a study of cytomegalovirus exposure and HLA in healthy donors. Study-level results: Donors were assumed by presence/absence analyses to have roughly uniform sequencing depth. For cytomegalovirus status, the classifier reportedly gave diagnoses with high specificity and sensitivity. There were several of the most significant clusters that appeared linked to common viral pathogens in a later analysis.

The CDR3 consists of 13 residues. V lost 1 base and J 4 bases, leaving 7 bases between the germline ends. Germline CDR1 is SGHTA and CDR2 is FQGNSA. The specimen was PBMCs. The TCR was taken from a woman aged 25 to 39 in good health and CMV-seronegative. J is TRBJ1-2 and V is TRBV7-2, with D tentatively TRBD1 (5 bases). The CDR3 coding sequence is TGTGCCAGCAGCTTAGGGCAGGGCTATGGCTACACCTTC. It encodes CASSLGQGYGYTF.